This TCR beta chain was found in a study of graft-versus-host responses after intestinal transplantation. Study context: Recipients were all induced with anti-thymocyte globulin, then given tacrolimus and steroids for 3 to 4 years. Study findings and constraints: Recipient marrow showed GvH clones, some seen first in ileum or blood. Elevated graft-versus-host to host-versus-graft clonal ratios in allografts were recorded for patients with graft-donor T cell macrochimerism. Circulating GvH clone levels at their peak were associated with HvG declines (early post-transplant).

Trimming removed 0 bases from V and 1 base from J, with 6 bases in between. The CDR3 sequence is 14 residues long. Germline V gives CDR1 MGHDK, CDR2 SYGVNS. Profiling relied on immunoSEQ multiplex PCR, and the TCRdb table lists in-frame clones only, not all of them. This table has about 120,000 clones, over 80% appearing once. Note on this clone: The target antigen is unknown.

The gene calls are TRBV25-1 and TRBJ1-1, with D hard to call. The input for sequencing was unstimulated CD4+ T cells sorted from spleen or lymph node cells, taken before intestinal transplant. The receptor was isolated from a human donor who received an intestinal transplant. Here the CDR3 DNA reads TGTGCCAGCAGTGAATATTCCAAGAACACTGAAGCTTTCTTT. It is translated as CASSEYSKNTEAFF. Full variable domain (missing parts from reference TRBV25-1 and TRBJ1-1): EADIYQTPRYLVIGTGKKITLECSQTMGHDKMYWYQQDPGMELHLIHYSYGVNSTEKGDLSSESTVSRIRTEHFPLTLESARPSHTSQYLCASSEYSKNTEAFFGQGTRLTVV.